This record concerns one T cell receptor (beta chain) sequence. It has no known antigen specificity. Base qualities are not recorded, but no much larger clone differs from it by a single base. The CDR3 numbers 15 residues from cysteine through phenylalanine. Only the CDR3 DNA is retained, 45 bases long and in frame from the first base. Trimming removed 8 bases from V and 2 bases from J, leaving 17 bases between the germline ends. CDR1 and CDR2 were assigned from the germline V gene as ENHRY and SYGVKD. The data originate from a study of T cell changes during pregnancy in multiple sclerosis (dated by TCRdb to about 2019). About the investigation overall: The study examined how the T cell repertoire changed over the course of pregnancy in women with multiple sclerosis.

The library was obtained by the immunoSEQ multiplex PCR assay. TCRdb mirrors the immuneACCESS table, restricted to in-frame sequences. Some clones are absent from its copies; in checked studies, under half trace to an unresolved V gene, and the reason for the others is unknown. This sample has tens of thousands of clones in its table, and around 92% of those were observed once. The ten largest clonotypes hold approximately 0.21% of the sample. The source was CD4+ T cells from peripheral blood mononuclear cells, collected in the second trimester of pregnancy. This chain is built from TRBV10-3 and TRBJ2-3, and TRBD2 may be the D gene, going by 7 matching bases. The TCR was taken from a female donor with multiple sclerosis, enrolled in a pregnancy study. At the DNA level, the sequence is TGTGCCATCTCTCGCGGGGGCGACTTCACAGATACGCAGTATTTT. Protein translation: CAISRGGDFTDTQYF.